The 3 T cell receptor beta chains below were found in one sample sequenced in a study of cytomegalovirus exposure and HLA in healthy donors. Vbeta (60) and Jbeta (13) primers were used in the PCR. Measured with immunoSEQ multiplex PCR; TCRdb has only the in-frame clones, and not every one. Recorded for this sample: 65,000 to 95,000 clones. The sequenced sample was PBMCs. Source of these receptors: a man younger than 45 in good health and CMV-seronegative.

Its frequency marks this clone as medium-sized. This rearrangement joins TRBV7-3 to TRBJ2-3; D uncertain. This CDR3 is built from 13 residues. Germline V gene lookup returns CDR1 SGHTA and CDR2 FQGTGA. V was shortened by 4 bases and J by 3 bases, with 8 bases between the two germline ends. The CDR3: CASSSMATDTQYF. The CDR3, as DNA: TGTGCCAGCAGCTCAATGGCTACAGATACGCAGTATTTT. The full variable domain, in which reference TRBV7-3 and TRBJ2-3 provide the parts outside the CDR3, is GAGVSQTPSNKVTEKGKYVELRCDPISGHTALYWYRQSLGQGPEFLIYFQGTGAADDSGLPNDRFFAVRPEGSVSTLKIQRTERGDSAVYLCASSSMATDTQYFGPGTRLTVL.

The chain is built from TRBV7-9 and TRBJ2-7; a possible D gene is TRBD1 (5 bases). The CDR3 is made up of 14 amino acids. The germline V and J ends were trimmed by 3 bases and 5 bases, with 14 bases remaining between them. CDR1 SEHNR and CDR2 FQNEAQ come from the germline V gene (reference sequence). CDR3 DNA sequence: TGTGCCAGCAGCTTCGGACAACGCCTCGACGAGCAGTACTTC. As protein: CASSFGQRLDEQYF.

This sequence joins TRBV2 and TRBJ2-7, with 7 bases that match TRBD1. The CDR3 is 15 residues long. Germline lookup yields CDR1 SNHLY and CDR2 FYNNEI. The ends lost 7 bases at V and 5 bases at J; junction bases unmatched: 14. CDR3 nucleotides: TGTGCCAGCACCGCGCCAAACACAGGGGCTCACGAGCAGTACTTC. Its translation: CASTAPNTGAHEQYF.